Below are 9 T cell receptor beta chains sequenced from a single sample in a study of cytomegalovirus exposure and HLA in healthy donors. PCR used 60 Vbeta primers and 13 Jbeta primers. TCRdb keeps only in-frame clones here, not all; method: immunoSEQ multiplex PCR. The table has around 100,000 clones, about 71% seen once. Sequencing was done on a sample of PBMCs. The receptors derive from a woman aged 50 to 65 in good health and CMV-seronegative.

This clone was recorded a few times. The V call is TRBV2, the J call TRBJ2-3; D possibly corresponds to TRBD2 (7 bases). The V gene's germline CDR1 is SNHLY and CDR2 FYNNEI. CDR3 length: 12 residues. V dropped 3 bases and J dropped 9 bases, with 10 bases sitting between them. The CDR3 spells CASSDGGRTQYF. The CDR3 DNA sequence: TGTGCCAGCAGTGACGGGGGGCGAACGCAGTATTTT.

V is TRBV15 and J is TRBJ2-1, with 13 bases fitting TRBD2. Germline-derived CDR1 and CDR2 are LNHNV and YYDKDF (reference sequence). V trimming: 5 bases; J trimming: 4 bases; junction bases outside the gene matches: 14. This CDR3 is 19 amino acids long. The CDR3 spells CATSGGTSGIVGGYNEQFF. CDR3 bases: TGTGCCACCAGCGGAGGGACTAGCGGGATTGTGGGGGGGTACAATGAGCAGTTCTTC.

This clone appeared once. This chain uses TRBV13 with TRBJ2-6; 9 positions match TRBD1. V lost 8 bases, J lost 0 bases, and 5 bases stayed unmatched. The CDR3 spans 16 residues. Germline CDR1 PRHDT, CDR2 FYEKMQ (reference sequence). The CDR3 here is CASARDRVSGANVLTF. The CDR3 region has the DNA TGTGCCAGCGCCCGGGACAGGGTCTCTGGGGCCAACGTCCTGACTTTC.

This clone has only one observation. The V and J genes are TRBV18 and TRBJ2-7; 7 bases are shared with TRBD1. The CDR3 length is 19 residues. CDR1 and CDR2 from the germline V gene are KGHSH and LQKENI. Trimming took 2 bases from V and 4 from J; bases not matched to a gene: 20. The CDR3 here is CASSPLPFSGTADFYEQYF. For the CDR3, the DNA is TGTGCCAGCTCACCATTGCCCTTCTCCGGGACAGCCGACTTTTACGAGCAGTACTTC.

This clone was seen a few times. The CDR3 DNA reads TGTGCCAGCAGCGTTCGGACAGATCGGGACACTGAAGCTTTCTTT. Protein product: CASSVRTDRDTEAFF. This chain joins TRBV5-6 and TRBJ1-1, with D possibly being TRBD1 (6 bases). Germline values: CDR1 SGHDT, CDR2 YYEEEE. V was shortened by 4 bases and J by 3 bases, with 16 bases between the two germline ends. This CDR3 is 15 amino acids long.

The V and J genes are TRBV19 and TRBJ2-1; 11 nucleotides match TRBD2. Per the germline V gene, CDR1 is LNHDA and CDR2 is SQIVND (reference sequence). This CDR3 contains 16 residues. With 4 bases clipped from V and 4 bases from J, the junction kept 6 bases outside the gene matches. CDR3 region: CASSTQLAGVYNEQFF. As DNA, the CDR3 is TGTGCCAGTAGTACCCAACTAGCGGGGGTATACAATGAGCAGTTCTTC.

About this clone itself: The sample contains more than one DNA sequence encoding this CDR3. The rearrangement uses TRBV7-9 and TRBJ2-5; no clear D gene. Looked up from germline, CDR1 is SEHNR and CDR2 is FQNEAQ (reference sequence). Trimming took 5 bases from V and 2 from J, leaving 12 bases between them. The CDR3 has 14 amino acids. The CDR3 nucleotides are TGTGCCAGCAGCCCCCCGAACGGGCAAGAGACCCAGTACTTC. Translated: CASSPPNGQETQYF. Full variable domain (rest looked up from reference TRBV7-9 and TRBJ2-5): DTGVSQNPRHKITKRGQNVTFRCDPISEHNRLYWYRQTLGQGPEFLTYFQNEAQLEKSRLLSDRFSAERPKGSFSTLEIQRTEQGDSAMYLCASSPPNGQETQYFGPGTRLLVL.

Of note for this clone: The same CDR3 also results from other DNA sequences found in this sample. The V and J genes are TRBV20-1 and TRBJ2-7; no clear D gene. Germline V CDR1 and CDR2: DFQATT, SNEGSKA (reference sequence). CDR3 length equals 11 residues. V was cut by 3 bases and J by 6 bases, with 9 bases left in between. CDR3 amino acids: CSASLLSEQYF. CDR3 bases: TGCAGTGCTAGCCTCCTAAGCGAGCAGTACTTC.

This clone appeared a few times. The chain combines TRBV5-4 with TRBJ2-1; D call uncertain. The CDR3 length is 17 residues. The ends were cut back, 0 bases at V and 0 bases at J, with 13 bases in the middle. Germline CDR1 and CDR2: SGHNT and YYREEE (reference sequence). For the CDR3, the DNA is TGTGCCAGCAGCTTGGAGCTGGAGCATTACTCCTACAATGAGCAGTTCTTC. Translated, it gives CASSLELEHYSYNEQFF.